One sample yielded the 11 T cell receptor beta chains listed below, sequenced in a study of T-cell memory formation after mild COVID-19. TCRdb independently ran MiXCR on the 5' RACE reads; one entry per CDR3 protein. The table lists under 300,000 distinct CDR3 sequences, about a sixth of them singletons. Sequenced input: PBMCs or a T cell subset sorted from them (not recorded which). Receptor source: a man between 18 and 29 years old who had mild COVID-19 (a few samples of this study predate the infection). Cell type and time point are not known.

The chain uses TRBV27 and TRBJ2-3; D gene unclear. V shed 3 bases and J shed 1 base, with 11 bases lying between them. The CDR3 has 15 residues. Germline V gene lookup returns CDR1 MNHEY and CDR2 SMNVEV (reference sequence). The CDR3 here is CASSFRHIGTDTQYF. The CDR3 region has the DNA TGTGCCAGCAGTTTCAGGCATATCGGCACAGATACGCAGTATTTT.

This rearrangement joins TRBV12-5 to TRBJ2-2, with unresolved D. Looked up from germline, CDR1 is LGHNT and CDR2 is FRNRAP. The CDR3 is 13 residues long. The V and J ends lost 2 bases and 6 bases respectively, with 7 bases between them. CDR3 region: CASGLTTSGELFF. CDR3 coding DNA: TGTGCTAGTGGTTTGACGACATCCGGGGAGCTGTTTTTT.

Only a few counts were recorded for this clonotype. This chain uses TRBV28 with TRBJ2-7; D is ambiguous. The ends were cut back, 4 bases at V and 6 bases at J, with 13 bases in the middle. The germline CDR1 and CDR2 sequences are MDHEN and SYDVKM. The CDR3 covers 13 residues. The CDR3 bases are TGTGCCAGCAGTTCCCCGGCTCCCGGCGAGCAGTACGTC. Protein: CASSSPAPGEQYV.

The genes are TRBV7-2 and TRBJ1-2; D remains unclear. The V gene lost 5 bases and the J gene lost 6 bases, with 19 bases spanning the gap. The CDR3 sequence is 15 residues long. Per the germline V gene, CDR1 is SGHTA and CDR2 is FQGNSA. The CDR3 protein is CASSKRSEEHNGYTF. DNA for the CDR3: TGTGCCAGCAGCAAACGAAGTGAGGAACACAATGGCTACACCTTC.

The rearrangement uses TRBV5-1 and TRBJ2-5; D might be TRBD2 (7 bases). The V end lost 1 base, the J end lost 4 bases, and 11 bases lay between the germline ends. The V gene's germline CDR1 is SGHRS and CDR2 YFSETQ. The CDR3 is 14 residues long. CDR3 in amino acids: CASSLNGGRETQYF. CDR3 in DNA: TGCGCCAGCAGCTTGAACGGGGGGCGAGAGACCCAGTACTTC.

The sample holds a few counts of this clonotype. This chain joins TRBV11-2 and TRBJ2-7; no definite D call. Trimming shortened V by 2 bases and J by 6 bases, and 14 bases separated the two germline ends. The germline gives CDR1 SGHAT, CDR2 FQNNGV. The CDR3 consists of 14 residues. Written as DNA, the CDR3 is TGTGCCAGCAGCTTATGGCTGAACGTCCTCGAGCAGTACTTC. This gives the protein CASSLWLNVLEQYF.

CDR3 sequence reads: CATRGGFEQFF. The CDR3 nucleotides are TGTGCCACGCGGGGGGGCTTTGAGCAGTTCTTC. The V gene is TRBV11-2, the J gene TRBJ2-1; 9 bases fit TRBD2. Germline V gives CDR1 SGHAT, CDR2 FQNNGV. J lost 9 bases, V lost 10 bases, and 4 bases had no gene match. The CDR3 is 11 amino acids.

This chain connects TRBV7-2 to TRBJ2-3, with 9 bases fitting TRBD2. This CDR3 is built from 14 residues. Germline V gene data show CDR1 as SGHTA and CDR2 as FQGNSA. V shed 5 bases, J shed 6 bases, and the junction held 6 bases outside the gene matches. The CDR3 protein is CASSPAGGVDTQYF. In DNA, the CDR3 is TGTGCCAGCAGCCCTGCGGGGGGGGTGGATACGCAGTATTTT. The variable domain in full, with the rest retrieved from reference TRBV7-2 and TRBJ2-3, is GAGVSQSPSNKVTEKGKDVELRCDPISGHTALYWYRQSLGQGLEFLIYFQGNSAPDKSGLPSDRFSAERTGGSVSTLTIQRTQQEDSAVYLCASSPAGGVDTQYFGPGTRLTVL.

V gene TRBV4-3 combines with J gene TRBJ1-2; 9 nucleotides align to TRBD1. The CDR3 has 14 amino acids. Looked up from germline, CDR1 is LGHNA and CDR2 is YSLEER. V lost 3 bases, J lost 4 bases, and 3 bases stayed unmatched. The CDR3 nucleotides are TGCGCCAGCAGCCAGGGGACAGGGTCCTATGGCTACACCTTC. The encoded protein is CASSQGTGSYGYTF.

The table lists this clonotype with a few counts. The chain employs TRBV12-3 or TRBV12-4 and TRBJ2-6, with a tentative D call TRBD1 (7 bases). The V end was cut by 1 base, the J end by 0 bases, with 22 bases between. The CDR3 consists of 21 residues. CDR3 sequence: CASSLVRVRGTAVSGANVLTF. The DNA for the CDR3 is TGTGCCAGCAGTTTAGTTCGCGTTCGGGGGACAGCGGTCTCTGGGGCCAACGTCCTGACTTTC.

This clonotype was detected many times. The V gene is TRBV7-2, the J gene TRBJ1-2; D ambiguous. This CDR3 region has 12 residues. V was cut by 5 bases and J by 7 bases, with 11 bases left in between. The germline CDR1 and CDR2 sequences are SGHTA and FQGNSA. CDR3 nucleotide sequence: TGTGCCAGCAGCAGGGCCGGCGGTGGCTACACCTTC. Its protein product is CASSRAGGGYTF.